This TCR beta chain was identified during a study of shared clonotypes between healthy human individuals. The test was conducted at deep level. TCRdb's copy holds only in-frame clones and misses some; the assay was immunoSEQ multiplex PCR. The repertoire includes approximately 2.3 million clones, 85% to 95% of them detected once, and 0.39% sits in the top ten. The germline V and J ends were trimmed by 3 bases and 8 bases, with 10 bases remaining between them. The CDR3 covers 13 residues. In germline, CDR1 is LNHDA, CDR2 SQIVND (reference sequence). A note on this clone: Its matching antigen is unknown.

General study points: Estimated richness was generally greater in naive than memory subsets. Blood was the sole source, and tissue repertoires probably differ.

The source material was naive CD4+ T cells from PBMCs. Subset denoted: CD45RA+ positively selected. This receptor was obtained from a man aged 18-30 years in good health. Some clones in this sample may be carry-over from other donors' samples. The genes are TRBV19 and TRBJ2-2; no clear D. The CDR3 protein is CASSIQVAGELFF. DNA for the CDR3: TGTGCCAGTAGTATCCAGGTGGCGGGGGAGCTGTTTTTT.